A single sample is the source of the 18 T cell receptor beta chains below, sequenced in a study of blood T cell repertoires in COVID-19. The protocol was immunoSEQ multiplex PCR, while the TCRdb copy is restricted to in-frame clones and leaves out a portion. The sample contains roughly 150,000 clones, about four fifths of which appear only once. The sequencing input was peripheral blood. The receptors were gathered from an older woman with COVID-19, enrolled during active disease.

This chain uses TRBV7-3 with TRBJ1-1, with D tentatively TRBD1 (5 bases). Germline CDR1 and CDR2: SGHTA and FQGTGA. This CDR3 is 13 amino acids long. V shed 2 bases and J shed 1 base, with 5 bases lying between them. This chain's CDR3 is CASSLGQNTEAFF. The CDR3, as DNA: TGTGCCAGCAGCTTAGGACAGAACACTGAAGCTTTCTTT.

The rearrangement joins TRBV18 to TRBJ1-5; D is possibly TRBD1 (5 bases). The germline gives CDR1 KGHSH, CDR2 LQKENI. With 1 base removed from V and 2 bases from J, the gap between germline ends came to 9 bases. The CDR3 spans 15 residues. The CDR3 nucleotides read TGTGCCAGCTCACCACAAGACAGCGGCAATCAGCCCCAGCATTTT. It specifies CASSPQDSGNQPQHF.

The J gene is TRBJ2-7, the V gene TRBV6-5; the D gene is possibly TRBD2 (6 bases). The CDR3 is made up of 15 amino acids. In germline, CDR1 is MNHEY, CDR2 SVGAGI. Trimming cost V 2 bases and J 5 bases, with 16 bases left between them. The CDR3 region is CASSYVRAGSDEQYF. As DNA, the CDR3 is TGTGCCAGCAGTTACGTCCGGGCGGGATCGGACGAGCAGTACTTC.

The chain combines TRBV5-1 with TRBJ2-3, with a possible D match to TRBD1 (5 bases). V gave up 5 bases and J gave up 0 bases, with 19 bases separating them. Germline assignment: CDR1 SGHRS and CDR2 YFSETQ. The length of the CDR3 is 17 residues. The CDR3, as DNA: TGCGCCAGCAGTAAAGACAGCGTAGATCCTAGCACAGATACGCAGTATTTT. Its protein product is CASSKDSVDPSTDTQYF.

The chain couples TRBV7-2 to TRBJ2-7; 9 bases fit TRBD1. Germline trimming cut 0 bases from V and 5 bases from J; bases unmatched to any gene: 8. The CDR3 has 16 amino acids. The germline gives CDR1 SGHTA, CDR2 FQGNSA. The CDR3 DNA sequence: TGTGCCAGCAGCTTAGCGCGCGGGACAGGGAATCACGAGCAGTACTTC. Translated, it gives CASSLARGTGNHEQYF.

V usage is TRBV14 and J usage is TRBJ1-2, with D tentatively TRBD1 (5 bases). Germline lookup yields CDR1 SGHDN and CDR2 FVKESK. Trimming left V 4 bases short and J 4 bases short, with 16 bases between. CDR3 size: 15 residues. Here the CDR3 DNA reads TGTGCCAGCAGCCCCCTTGGGAGGGGACTCTATGGCTACACCTTC. Amino acid sequence: CASSPLGRGLYGYTF.

CDR3 sequence reads: CASSYSAGLAKNIQYF. The CDR3 DNA reads as TGTGCCAGCAGTTACTCGGCTGGGCTAGCCAAAAACATTCAGTACTTC. The rearrangement uses TRBV6-5 and TRBJ2-4; D is unresolved. V was cut by 0 bases and J by 0 bases, with 9 bases left in between. This CDR3 has 16 amino acids. Germline V gene sequence: CDR1 MNHEY, CDR2 SVGAGI.

V gene TRBV4-3 combines with J gene TRBJ2-7; TRBD2 aligns across 13 bases. J was trimmed by 6 bases and V by 2 bases; bases with no gene match: 4. The CDR3 contains 15 residues. Germline CDR1 is LGHNA and CDR2 is YSLEER. The CDR3 DNA reads as TGCGCCAGCAGCCAACGGACTAGCGGGAGCGCCGAGCAGTACTTC. Protein: CASSQRTSGSAEQYF.

J is TRBJ1-2 and V is TRBV5-1; TRBD1 aligns across 10 bases. Germline trimming cut 5 bases from V and 3 bases from J; bases unmatched to any gene: 7. This CDR3 is built from 15 residues. CDR1 SGHRS and CDR2 YFSETQ come from the germline V gene. CDR3 in amino acids: CASRQSGQGYYGYTF. The CDR3 bases are TGCGCCAGCAGGCAGTCGGGACAGGGGTACTATGGCTACACCTTC.

The CDR3 nucleotides are TGTGCCAGCAGTTTGAGTAGCGGGGCCTCCGAGCAGTACTTC. This codes for CASSLSSGASEQYF. The rearrangement links TRBV28 to TRBJ2-7; 8 bases are shared with TRBD2. The V segment lost 3 bases and the J segment 6 bases; nucleotides outside the gene matches: 7. This CDR3 has 14 residues. Germline V gene sequence: CDR1 MDHEN, CDR2 SYDVKM.

The chain joins TRBV5-1 to TRBJ2-1, with a tentative D call TRBD2 (5 bases). The CDR3 is made up of 13 amino acids. Germline CDR1 SGHRS, CDR2 YFSETQ. V lost 4 bases to trimming and J lost 5 bases, with 10 bases between them. CDR3: CASSVTRDNEQFF. CDR3 coding DNA: TGCGCCAGCAGCGTTACTAGGGACAATGAGCAGTTCTTC.

This rearrangement joins TRBV5-4 to TRBJ2-3; D is possibly TRBD1 (6 bases). This CDR3 contains 15 residues. The V gene lost 0 bases and the J gene lost 4 bases, with 12 bases spanning the gap. CDR1 and CDR2 from the germline V gene are SGHNT and YYREEE (reference sequence). The CDR3 DNA is TGTGCCAGCAGCTTGGGTCAGGGGAGCGCAGATACGCAGTATTTT. Its translation: CASSLGQGSADTQYF.

V is TRBV9 and J is TRBJ1-3; 7 bases map to TRBD1. Germline V gene data show CDR1 as SGDLS and CDR2 as YYNGEE. The V gene end was trimmed by 0 bases and the J gene end by 0 bases; junction bases not matched to a gene: 9. The CDR3 runs to 18 residues. The DNA of the CDR3 is TGTGCCAGCAGCGTAGCCCCTCTTGGACAGGACTCTGGAAACACCATATATTTT. It codes for CASSVAPLGQDSGNTIYF.

The CDR3 sequence: CASSQRLAGELMDTGELFF. The CDR3 DNA reads as TGCGCCAGCAGCCAGCGACTAGCGGGGGAGCTCATGGACACCGGGGAGCTGTTTTTT. The chain uses TRBV5-1 and TRBJ2-2, with TRBD2 matching 12 bases. V lost 4 bases, J lost 3 bases, and 13 bases stayed unmatched. The V gene's germline CDR1 is SGHRS and CDR2 YFSETQ. This CDR3 has 19 amino acids.

The chain joins TRBV28 to TRBJ1-5; 7 nucleotides agree with TRBD1. The CDR3 is 13 residues long. Germline lookup yields CDR1 MDHEN and CDR2 SYDVKM. V shed 4 bases and J 5 bases; nucleotides not matched to a gene: 2. The CDR3 is CASSSTGDQPQHF. The CDR3 nucleotides read TGTGCCAGCAGTTCTACAGGGGATCAGCCCCAGCATTTT.

The chain carries TRBV21-1 and TRBJ2-7; the table's D call, TRBD1, has no DNA check behind it. TRBV21-1 is an annotated pseudogene. CDR3 length: 17 residues. This chain's CDR3 is CASSNTNDRGRLREQYV. The CDR3 nucleotides read TGTGCCAGCAGCAATACGAACGACAGGGGGCGACTGAGGGAGCAGTACGTC.

This clone has a single count. The genes are TRBV12-3 or TRBV12-4 and TRBJ1-1; D unclear. CDR3 length: 13 amino acids. The V gene lost 8 bases and the J gene lost 4 bases, with 14 bases spanning the gap. Here the CDR3 DNA reads TGTGCCAGCGTTAACTTACGGGGCACTGAAGCTTTCTTT. The encoded protein is CASVNLRGTEAFF.

The J gene is TRBJ2-1, the V gene TRBV2, with TRBD1 identical over 7 bases. The CDR3 sequence is 15 residues long. The V segment lost 6 bases and the J segment 7 bases; nucleotides outside the gene matches: 12. Germline loops: CDR1 SNHLY, CDR2 FYNNEI. CDR3 in amino acids: CASSSESGRGNEQFF. The DNA for the CDR3 is TGTGCCAGCAGCTCCGAATCGGGCAGGGGGAATGAGCAGTTCTTC.